Sequencing of this T cell receptor beta chain was carried out in a study of Ad26.COV2.S vaccination and SARS-CoV-2 variants. Overall study findings and caveats: Researchers reported similar non-spike TCR breadth in vaccine and placebo recipients.

Data came from immunoSEQ multiplex PCR; TCRdb stores just in-frame clones and leaves some out. The sample records 350,000 to 500,000 clones, 89% being singletons. Concerning this clone: Its target is unknown.

Germline loops: CDR1 MNHEY, CDR2 SVGAGI. This CDR3 contains 11 residues. The ends were cut back, 6 bases at V and 8 bases at J, with 10 bases in the middle. Indicated treatment: around 19 received Ad26.COV2.S at low or high dose, single or two shots; roughly 5 received placebo; per-sample allocation not given. Collection of the samples took place on day 63 after the first injection of vaccine or placebo. Donation came from an adult in Boston who was aged 18-55 years. The clonotype comes from a person aged 18-65 years who received the Ad26.COV2.S COVID-19 vaccine or a placebo. Sequenced material: peripheral blood, taken in a trial of Ad26.COV2.S vaccine versus placebo. V usage is TRBV6-5 and J usage is TRBJ1-2, with a tentative D call TRBD1 (6 bases). CDR3 residues: CASRHRDGYTF. Written as DNA, the CDR3 is TGTGCCAGCAGGCACAGGGACGGCTACACCTTC.